This T cell receptor (beta chain) was recovered during a study of blood T cells in healthy people across ages. Alongside a J-beta primer mix, a sample-barcoded 5' primer served in a second PCR lasting about 7 to 12 cycles. TCRdb processed the 5' RACE reads anew with MiXCR; each CDR3 protein has one entry. The sample lists 980,000 or so distinct CDR3 sequences, roughly 52% occurring once. Per the germline V gene, CDR1 is SGHNT and CDR2 is YENEEA. Trimming at V came to 0 bases and at J to 5 bases, leaving 4 bases not matched to a gene. This CDR3 has 15 amino acids. The specimen was blood. This TCR derives from a man aged 25 to 40 in good health. This sequence joins TRBV11-3 and TRBJ2-5; 9 nucleotides line up with TRBD1. CDR3 DNA sequence: TGTGCCAGCAGCTTAGAGGGACAGGGCTGGGAGACCCAGTACTTC. This gives the protein CASSLEGQGWETQYF.